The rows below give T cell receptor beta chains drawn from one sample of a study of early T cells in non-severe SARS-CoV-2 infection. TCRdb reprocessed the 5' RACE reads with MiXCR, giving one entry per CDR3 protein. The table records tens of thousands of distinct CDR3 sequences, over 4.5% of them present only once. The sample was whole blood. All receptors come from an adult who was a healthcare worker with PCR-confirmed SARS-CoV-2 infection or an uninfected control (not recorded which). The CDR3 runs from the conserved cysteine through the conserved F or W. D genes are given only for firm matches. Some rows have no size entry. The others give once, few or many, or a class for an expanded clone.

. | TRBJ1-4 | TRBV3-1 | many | CASSHPGRGNEKLFF | TGTGCCAGCAGCCATCCTGGACGGGGAAATGAAAAACTGTTTTTT
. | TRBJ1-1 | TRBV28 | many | CASSPDGGLGNTEAFF | TGTGCCAGCAGTCCTGACGGGGGCTTGGGAAACACTGAAGCTTTCTTT
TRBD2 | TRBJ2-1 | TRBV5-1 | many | CASSLGLAVYNEQFF | TGCGCCAGCAGCTTGGGACTAGCGGTCTACAATGAGCAGTTCTTC
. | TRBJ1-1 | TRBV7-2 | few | CASSPEHLNTEAFF | TGTGCCAGCAGCCCAGAACACCTGAACACTGAAGCTTTCTTT
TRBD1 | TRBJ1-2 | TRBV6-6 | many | CASSYSPPTGANYGYTF | TGTGCCAGCAGTTACTCACCCCCCACAGGGGCTAACTATGGCTACACCTTC
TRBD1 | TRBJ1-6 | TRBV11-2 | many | CASSLADRSSYNSPLHF | TGTGCCAGCAGCTTAGCGGACAGGAGCTCCTATAATTCACCCCTCCACTTT
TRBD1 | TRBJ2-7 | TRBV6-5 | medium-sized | CASRGTVYEQYF | TGTGCCAGCAGAGGGACAGTCTACGAGCAGTACTTC
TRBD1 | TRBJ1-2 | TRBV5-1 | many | CASTLTLNRGRLPRGYTF | TGCGCCAGCACCCTTACACTAAACAGGGGTCGTCTCCCTCGAGGCTACACCTTC
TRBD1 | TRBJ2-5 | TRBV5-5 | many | CASSQGQADLQETQYF | TGTGCCAGCAGCCAAGGACAGGCCGACCTCCAAGAGACCCAGTACTTC
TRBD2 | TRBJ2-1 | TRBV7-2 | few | CASTPGGGGGHEQFF | TGTGCCAGCACCCCCGGAGGCGGGGGGGGTCATGAGCAGTTCTTC
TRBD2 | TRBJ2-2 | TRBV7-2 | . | CASMIVAGDTGELFF | TGTGCCAGCATGATTGTGGCGGGGGATACCGGGGAGCTGTTTTTT
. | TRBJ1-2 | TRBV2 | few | CASSRQRGYTF | TGTGCCAGCAGTCGACAACGGGGCTACACCTTC
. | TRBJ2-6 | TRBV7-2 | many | CASSSPRGLGANVLTF | TGTGCCAGCAGCTCCCCGCGGGGGCTTGGGGCCAACGTCCTGACTTTC
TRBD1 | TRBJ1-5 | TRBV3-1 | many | CASSQDRDQPQHF | TGTGCCAGCAGCCAGGACAGGGATCAGCCCCAGCATTTT
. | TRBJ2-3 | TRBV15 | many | CATSRKSRDTQYF | TGTGCCACCAGCCGGAAAAGTCGGGATACGCAGTATTTT
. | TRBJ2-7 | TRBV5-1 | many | CASSSDSYEQYF | TGCGCCAGCAGCTCGGACAGCTACGAGCAGTACTTC
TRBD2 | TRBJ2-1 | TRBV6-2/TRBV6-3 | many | CASSYSNRGSGGAYEQFF | TGTGCCAGCAGTTACTCAAATCGGGGCAGCGGGGGGGCCTATGAGCAGTTCTTC
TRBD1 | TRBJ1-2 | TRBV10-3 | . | CASLKPGTGDYGYTF | TGTGCCAGCCTAAAACCCGGGACAGGGGACTATGGCTACACCTTC
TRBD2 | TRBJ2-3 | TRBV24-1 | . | CATSDAGERGNTDTQYF | TGTGCCACCAGTGATGCCGGGGAGCGGGGGAATACAGATACGCAGTATTTT
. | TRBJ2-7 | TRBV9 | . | CASSEALLTSGSEQYF | TGTGCCAGCAGCGAGGCCCTGTTGACTAGTGGAAGCGAGCAGTACTTC
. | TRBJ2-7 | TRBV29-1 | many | CSVEFQEPYEQYF | TGCAGCGTTGAATTCCAGGAGCCCTACGAGCAGTACTTC
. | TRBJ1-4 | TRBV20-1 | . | CSARYERLFF | TGCAGTGCGCGCTATGAAAGACTGTTTTTT
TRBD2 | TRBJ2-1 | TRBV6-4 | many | CASSLLAGSNNEQFF | TGTGCCAGCAGCCTACTAGCGGGCAGTAACAATGAGCAGTTCTTC
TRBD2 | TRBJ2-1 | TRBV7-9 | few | CASSSGTSGGTEQFF | TGTGCCAGCAGCTCCGGGACTAGCGGGGGCACTGAGCAGTTCTTC
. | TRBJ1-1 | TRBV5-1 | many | CASSLGGAVSEAFF | TGCGCCAGCAGCTTGGGGGGCGCGGTATCTGAAGCTTTCTTT
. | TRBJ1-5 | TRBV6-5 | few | CASSNDGNQPQHF | TGTGCCAGCAGCAACGACGGGAATCAGCCCCAGCATTTT
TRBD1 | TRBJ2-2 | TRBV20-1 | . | CSARAPRGTANTGELFF | TGCAGTGCTAGAGCTCCCCGAGGGACAGCGAACACCGGGGAGCTGTTTTTT
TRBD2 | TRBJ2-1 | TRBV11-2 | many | CASSLGSPGGYNEQFF | TGTGCCAGCAGCTTGGGAAGCCCGGGGGGGTACAATGAGCAGTTCTTC
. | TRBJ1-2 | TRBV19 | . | CASTRDVYYGYTF | TGTGCCAGCACCAGAGACGTATACTATGGCTACACCTTC
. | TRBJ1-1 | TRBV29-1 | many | CSVTPANTEAFF | TGCAGCGTGACTCCGGCGAACACTGAAGCTTTCTTT
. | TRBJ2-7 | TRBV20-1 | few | CSARQGPSSYEQYF | TGCAGTGCTAGACAGGGCCCGAGCTCCTACGAGCAGTACTTC
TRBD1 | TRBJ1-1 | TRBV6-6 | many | CASSQHTGGTEAFF | TGTGCCAGCAGCCAGCATACAGGGGGCACTGAAGCTTTCTTT
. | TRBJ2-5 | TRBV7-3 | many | CASSAWGDETQYF | TGTGCCAGCAGCGCCTGGGGTGATGAGACCCAGTACTTC
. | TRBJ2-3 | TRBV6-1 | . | CASSGTTRAPPGAQYF | TGTGCCAGCAGTGGAACCACTAGAGCCCCACCCGGTGCGCAGTATTTT
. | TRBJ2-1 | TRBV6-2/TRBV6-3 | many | CASSPDGSSYNEQFF | TGTGCCAGCAGTCCTGACGGAAGCTCCTACAATGAGCAGTTCTTC
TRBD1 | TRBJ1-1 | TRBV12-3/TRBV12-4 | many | CASTRTGVGAFF | TGTGCCAGCACCAGGACAGGGGTAGGGGCTTTCTTT
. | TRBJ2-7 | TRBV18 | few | CASSRRGPYEQYF | TGTGCCAGCTCACGGAGGGGGCCCTACGAGCAGTACTTC
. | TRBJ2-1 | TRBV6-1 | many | CASSVNGGPNEQFF | TGTGCCAGCAGTGTAAATGGCGGCCCCAATGAGCAGTTCTTC
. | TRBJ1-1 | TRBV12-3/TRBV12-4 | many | CASSLDGMNTEAFF | TGTGCCAGCAGTTTGGACGGTATGAACACTGAAGCTTTCTTT
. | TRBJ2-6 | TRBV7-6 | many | CASSLSVASGANVLTF | TGTGCCAGCAGCTTAAGTGTGGCCTCTGGGGCCAACGTCCTGACTTTC
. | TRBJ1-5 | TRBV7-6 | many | CASSLAPRAVRNQPQHF | TGTGCCAGCAGCTTAGCGCCAAGGGCTGTTCGCAATCAGCCCCAGCATTTT
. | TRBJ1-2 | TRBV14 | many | CASSPEDRYGYTF | TGTGCCAGCAGCCCCGAGGACCGCTATGGCTACACCTTC
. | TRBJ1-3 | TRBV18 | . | CASSPLPTGNSGNTIYF | TGTGCCAGCTCACCACTACCTACAGGGAACTCTGGAAACACCATATATTTT
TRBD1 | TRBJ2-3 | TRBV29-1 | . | CSAWTGSTDTQYF | TGCAGCGCCTGGACAGGGTCCACAGATACGCAGTATTTT
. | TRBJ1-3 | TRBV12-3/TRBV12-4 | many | CASSLWGTWSGNTIYF | TGTGCCAGCAGTTTATGGGGAACCTGGTCTGGAAACACCATATATTTT
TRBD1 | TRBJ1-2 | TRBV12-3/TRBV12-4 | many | CASSFGHRGGYTF | TGTGCCAGCAGTTTCGGCCACAGGGGTGGCTACACCTTC
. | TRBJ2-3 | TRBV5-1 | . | CASRPHTDTQYF | TGCGCCAGCCGCCCGCACACAGATACGCAGTATTTT